This entry lists 27 T cell receptor beta chains sequenced from one sample in a study of T cell changes during pregnancy in multiple sclerosis. TCRdb keeps only in-frame clones here, not all; method: immunoSEQ multiplex PCR. Among 80,000 to 100,000 clones listed, 85% to 95% were seen once. Here the sequenced sample was peripheral blood, taken after pregnancy. The receptors originated from a female donor with multiple sclerosis, enrolled in a pregnancy study.

This chain links TRBV5-1 with TRBJ2-3; 12 nucleotides align to TRBD2. The germline CDR1 and CDR2 sequences are SGHRS and YFSETQ. Germline trimming cut 2 bases from V and 0 bases from J; bases unmatched to any gene: 1. The CDR3 contains 16 residues. The CDR3 here is CASSFGTSGSTDTQYF. CDR3 in DNA: TGCGCCAGCAGCTTTGGGACTAGCGGGAGCACAGATACGCAGTATTTT.

The chain carries TRBV6-1 and TRBJ1-1; D unclear. Trimming left V 5 bases short and J 1 base short, with 11 bases between. The germline CDR1 and CDR2 sequences are MNHNS and SASEGT. CDR3 length equals 14 residues. As DNA, the CDR3 is TGTGCCAGCAGTCAGGATCCTGAGAACACTGAAGCTTTCTTT. Protein: CASSQDPENTEAFF.

The chain recombines TRBV7-9 with TRBJ2-1, with D possibly matching TRBD2 (6 bases). Germline V gene sequence: CDR1 SEHNR, CDR2 FQNEAQ (reference sequence). V dropped 8 bases and J dropped 2 bases, with 13 bases sitting between them. This CDR3 contains 14 residues. CDR3 sequence: CASQRRDPYNEQFF. The CDR3 DNA reads as TGTGCCAGCCAAAGGAGGGATCCCTACAATGAGCAGTTCTTC.

CDR3 sequence: CASSLESGEQYF. CDR3 DNA sequence: TGTGCCAGCAGCTTAGAAAGCGGGGAGCAGTACTTC. V and J are TRBV11-2 and TRBJ2-7, with D maybe TRBD2 (6 bases). Trimming cost V 0 bases and J 7 bases, with 7 bases left between them. The CDR3 has 12 residues. Per germline, CDR1 SGHAT and CDR2 FQNNGV.

The rearrangement links TRBV27 to TRBJ2-7, with TRBD1 identical over 7 bases. The CDR3 consists of 13 residues. Per germline, CDR1 MNHEY and CDR2 SMNVEV (reference sequence). The J segment lost 3 bases and the V segment lost 6 bases, leaving 5 bases of the junction unmatched. CDR3 sequence: CASSWGQHYEQYF. The CDR3, as DNA: TGTGCCAGCAGCTGGGGACAGCACTACGAGCAGTACTTC.

The chain uses TRBV5-4 and TRBJ2-5, with TRBD1 matching 7 bases. This CDR3 spans 14 amino acids. V lost 4 bases to trimming and J lost 2 bases; unmatched junction nucleotides: 5. The V gene's germline CDR1 is SGHNT and CDR2 YYREEE (reference sequence). DNA for the CDR3: TGTGCCAGCAGCCTAGGACAGGTACAAGAGACCCAGTACTTC. It yields the protein CASSLGQVQETQYF.

The rearrangement uses TRBV5-6 and TRBJ2-7, with 8 bases that match TRBD1. With V trimmed by 4 bases and J by 5 bases, 8 bases remained unmatched. CDR3 length: 14 residues. The V gene's germline CDR1 is SGHDT and CDR2 YYEEEE. CDR3 region: CASSPDREIDEQYF. CDR3 DNA: TGTGCCAGCAGCCCGGACAGGGAGATCGACGAGCAGTACTTC. The full variable domain, with the rest looked up from reference TRBV5-6 and TRBJ2-7, is DAGVTQSPTHLIKTRGQQVTLRCSPKSGHDTVSWYQQALGQGPQFIFQYYEEEERQRGNFPDRFSGHQFPNYSSELNVNALLLGDSALYLCASSPDREIDEQYFGPGTRLTVT.

The chain has TRBV7-9 and TRBJ2-2; D gene unclear. This CDR3 comprises 16 residues. From germline, CDR1 is SEHNR and CDR2 FQNEAQ (reference sequence). Deletions cut 1 base from V and 6 bases from J, with 15 bases between. Here the CDR3 DNA reads TGTGCCAGCAGCTTAGAAAGAGGCTCCAAGGCCGGGGAGCTGTTTTTT. Amino acid sequence: CASSLERGSKAGELFF.

The rearrangement uses TRBV7-8 and TRBJ2-1, with TRBD2 matching 11 bases. Germline V gene data show CDR1 as SGHVS and CDR2 as FQNEAQ. CDR3 length: 15 amino acids. Trimming took 5 bases from V and 5 from J; bases not matched to a gene: 5. The CDR3 loop reads CASSVGTSGHNEQFF. In nucleotides, the CDR3 is TGTGCCAGCAGCGTTGGGACTAGCGGACACAATGAGCAGTTCTTC.

V and J are TRBV2 and TRBJ2-7; 14 nucleotides match TRBD2. In germline, CDR1 is SNHLY, CDR2 FYNNEI. The J segment lost 2 bases and the V segment lost 5 bases, leaving 5 bases of the junction unmatched. CDR3 length: 16 residues. CDR3 bases: TGTGCCAGCAGTTACTGGACTAGCGGGAGGACCTACGAGCAGTACTTC. Protein sequence: CASSYWTSGRTYEQYF. The entire variable domain, with the rest obtained from reference TRBV2 and TRBJ2-7, is as follows: EPEVTQTPSHQVTQMGQEVILRCVPISNHLYFYWYRQILGQKVEFLVSFYNNEISEKSEIFDDQFSVERPDGSNFTLKIRSTKLEDSAMYFCASSYWTSGRTYEQYFGPGTRLTVT.

The chain combines TRBV2 with TRBJ1-2; 8 bases are a match to TRBD1. The CDR3 consists of 12 residues. The junction had 1 base not matched to a gene; V was cut back by 2 bases and J by 8 bases. The germline V gene encodes CDR1 SNHLY and CDR2 FYNNEI. CDR3 sequence reads: CASSEPGGGYTF. DNA for the CDR3: TGTGCCAGCAGTGAACCAGGGGGCGGCTACACCTTC.

The CDR3 coding sequence is TGCAGCGTTGATTTGGGAGGGGGTGACTACTCCTACGAGCAGTACTTC. This translates into CSVDLGGGDYSYEQYF. The chain employs TRBV29-1 and TRBJ2-7; the D gene is possibly TRBD2 (7 bases). Between the trimmed V and J ends, which lost 3 bases and 0 bases, there was a span of 18 bases. Germline loops: CDR1 SQVTM, CDR2 ANQGSEA. There are 16 residues in the CDR3.

This clone was counted a few times. The CDR3 DNA reads TGTGCCAGCAGCCAAGAGGACAGGGAGGACTATGGCTACACCTTC. Amino acids: CASSQEDREDYGYTF. The chain links TRBV4-2 to TRBJ1-2, with 8 bases identical to TRBD1. V lost 0 bases to trimming and J lost 3 bases; unmatched junction nucleotides: 3. The germline V gene encodes CDR1 LGHNA and CDR2 YNFKEQ. This CDR3 contains 15 residues.

The chain links TRBV5-1 to TRBJ2-7, with 8 nucleotides matching TRBD2. Trimming removed 4 bases from V and 3 bases from J; junction bases left unmatched: 6. The CDR3 covers 14 residues. The germline V gene has CDR1 SGHRS and CDR2 YFSETQ. The CDR3 DNA reads TGCGCCAGCAGCAGAACCGGGACTAGCTACGAGCAGTACTTC. This translates into CASSRTGTSYEQYF.

About this clone itself: The sample has other DNA sequences that encode this CDR3 too. J is TRBJ2-7 and V is TRBV6-5, with TRBD1 matching 8 bases. The CDR3 is 14 residues long. V lost 0 bases to trimming and J lost 3 bases; unmatched junction nucleotides: 1. Germline CDR1 and CDR2: MNHEY and SVGAGI. In nucleotides, the CDR3 is TGTGCCAGCAGTTACTCCACAGGGGGCTACGAGCAGTACTTC. Protein sequence: CASSYSTGGYEQYF.

V gene TRBV27 combines with J gene TRBJ1-4, with 8 bases identical to TRBD1. The germline V gene encodes CDR1 MNHEY and CDR2 SMNVEV (reference sequence). The CDR3 is 14 residues long. J gave up 7 bases and V 6 bases, and 7 bases lay outside the gene matches. CDR3 loop: CASSTRGRFEKLFF. CDR3 nucleotides: TGTGCCAGCAGCACCAGGGGGCGGTTTGAAAAACTGTTTTTT.

This rearrangement joins TRBV5-6 to TRBJ1-1, with a tentative D call TRBD1 (6 bases). This CDR3 comprises 12 residues. V was cut by 3 bases and J by 10 bases, with 13 bases left in between. CDR1 and CDR2 (germline): SGHDT, YYEEEE. CDR3 sequence: CASSSRTVRAFF. CDR3 bases: TGTGCCAGCAGCTCCCGGACAGTTCGAGCTTTCTTT. The whole variable domain, filled in from reference TRBV5-6 and TRBJ1-1, reads DAGVTQSPTHLIKTRGQQVTLRCSPKSGHDTVSWYQQALGQGPQFIFQYYEEEERQRGNFPDRFSGHQFPNYSSELNVNALLLGDSALYLCASSSRTVRAFFGQGTRLTVV.

The chain combines TRBV5-4 with TRBJ2-1; TRBD2 matches 12 bases. J gave up 3 bases and V 2 bases, and 6 bases lay outside the gene matches. There are 17 residues in the CDR3. CDR1 is SGHNT and CDR2 is YYREEE in the germline V gene (reference sequence). CDR3 sequence (DNA): TGTGCCAGCAGCTTACCACTAGCGGGAGGTGGCTACAATGAGCAGTTCTTC. This gives the protein CASSLPLAGGGYNEQFF.

The chain joins TRBV7-2 to TRBJ2-5; 12 nucleotides match TRBD2. CDR1 SGHTA and CDR2 FQGNSA come from the germline V gene. The CDR3 loop spans 17 amino acids. With 2 bases clipped from V and 1 base from J, the junction kept 5 bases outside the gene matches. For the CDR3, the DNA is TGTGCCAGCAGCTTATCTCTAGCGGGGGGGGTCCAAGAGACCCAGTACTTC. Translated: CASSLSLAGGVQETQYF.

This chain links TRBV12-2 with TRBJ2-6; TRBD1 is taken as the D call from the table, unchecked against the DNA. TRBV12-2 is reported as a pseudogene. CDR3 length: 22 amino acids. CDR3 in DNA: TGTGCAAGTCGCTTAGCGGGGGCTATGGCAGACAGGCATATCTCTGGGGCCAACGTCCTGACTTTC. It is translated as CASRLAGAMADRHISGANVLTF.

The chain links TRBV4-1 to TRBJ2-7, with a possible D match to TRBD1 (5 bases). CDR1 is MGHRA, CDR2 YSYEKL, per germline. The CDR3 has 15 amino acids. The V gene lost 1 base and the J gene lost 3 bases, with 13 bases spanning the gap. CDR3 region: CASSQGPGLLYEQYF. For the CDR3, the DNA is TGCGCCAGCAGCCAAGGGCCAGGGCTTCTCTACGAGCAGTACTTC.

The V and J genes are TRBV7-2 and TRBJ2-2; D might be TRBD1 (6 bases). Between the trimmed V and J ends, which lost 5 bases and 3 bases, there was a span of 10 bases. The CDR3 extends over 14 amino acids. Germline loops: CDR1 SGHTA, CDR2 FQGNSA. CDR3 loop: CASSPTGYTGELFF. Written as DNA, the CDR3 is TGTGCCAGCAGCCCTACAGGGTACACCGGGGAGCTGTTTTTT.

This sequence joins TRBV11-2 and TRBJ2-1, with a possible D match to TRBD2 (6 bases). Germline CDR1 reads SGHAT; CDR2 reads FQNNGV. This CDR3 is built from 16 residues. V dropped 2 bases and J dropped 3 bases, with 14 bases sitting between them. As DNA, the CDR3 is TGTGCCAGCAGCTTAATGTGGAGGGCTAGCTACAATGAGCAGTTCTTC. It specifies CASSLMWRASYNEQFF.

This clone is a singleton in its sample. The chain joins TRBV9 to TRBJ2-7, with 12 bases identical to TRBD2. The germline V gene encodes CDR1 SGDLS and CDR2 YYNGEE. Trimming removed 4 bases from V and 0 bases from J; junction bases left unmatched: 8. CDR3 length: 17 amino acids. CDR3 sequence reads: CASSPGLAGLPSYEQYF. CDR3 DNA sequence: TGTGCCAGCAGCCCGGGACTAGCGGGCCTACCCTCCTACGAGCAGTACTTC.

The chain employs TRBV10-3 and TRBJ2-5; the D is unclear. Trimming cost V 4 bases and J 2 bases, with 8 bases left between them. Germline V lookup: CDR1 ENHRY, CDR2 SYGVKD. The CDR3 contains 13 residues. Written as DNA, the CDR3 is TGTGCCATCAGTGGAGCCCCGCAAGAGACCCAGTACTTC. Translation: CAISGAPQETQYF.

The chain uses TRBV18 and TRBJ2-3, with 13 positions matching TRBD2. Trimming at V came to 4 bases and at J to 2 bases, leaving 6 bases not matched to a gene. Germline V gene sequence: CDR1 KGHSH, CDR2 LQKENI. The CDR3 is 17 amino acids. CDR3: CASSLQLAGGNTDTQYF. CDR3 in DNA: TGTGCCAGCTCACTTCAACTAGCGGGAGGGAACACAGATACGCAGTATTTT. Supplemented by reference TRBV18 and TRBJ2-3, the full variable domain reads NAGVMQNPRHLVRRRGQEARLRCSPMKGHSHVYWYRQLPEEGLKFMVYLQKENIIDESGMPKERFSAEFPKEGPSILRIQQVVRGDSAAYFCASSLQLAGGNTDTQYFGPGTRLTVL.

The chain has TRBV1 and TRBJ2-7; TRBD2 reflects the table's D call only, with no check against the DNA. TRBV1 is a documented pseudogene. The CDR3 has 17 amino acids. As DNA, the CDR3 is TGCACCAGCAGATACCTTCTATATCAGCGGGAGGCCTACGAGCAGTACTTC. This codes for CTSRYLLYQREAYEQYF.